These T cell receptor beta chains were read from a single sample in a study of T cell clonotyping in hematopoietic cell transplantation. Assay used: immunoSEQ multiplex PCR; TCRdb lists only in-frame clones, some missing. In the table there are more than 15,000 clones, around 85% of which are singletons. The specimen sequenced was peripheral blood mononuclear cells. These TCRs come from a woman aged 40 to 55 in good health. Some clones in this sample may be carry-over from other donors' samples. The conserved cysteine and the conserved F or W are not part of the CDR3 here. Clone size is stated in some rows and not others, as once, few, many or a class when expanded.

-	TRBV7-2	ASSSRQGEGEKLF
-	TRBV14	ASSLLRDTQY
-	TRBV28	AIPTGSVRSGYT
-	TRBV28	ASRYLGSYNEQF
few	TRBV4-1	ASSTRTENTEAF
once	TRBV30	ACRSGGTQY
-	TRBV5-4	ASSLAPGGNTGELF
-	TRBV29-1	SVEVGGGPYNEQF
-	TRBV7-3	ASSLMASVETQY
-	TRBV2	ASSERRVLNYGYT
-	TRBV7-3	ASSLGVGASTDTQY
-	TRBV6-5	ASSYSPLRGNSPLH
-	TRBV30	AWSVLVQNEKLF
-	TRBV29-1	SVESGNYVGYT
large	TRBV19	ATEAYGYT
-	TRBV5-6	ASSLGHAPSEAF
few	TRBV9	ASSVAGVSTDTQY
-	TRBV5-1	ASSLVGSTTEAF
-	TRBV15	ATSRDDRVLGYT
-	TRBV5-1	ASSFLAGGRGDTQY
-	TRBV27	ASSLVIGLGREQY
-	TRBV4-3	ASSQDQGPYEQY
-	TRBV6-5	ASSYSSSGANVLT
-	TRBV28	ASSAGQTNTEAF
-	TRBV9	ASSVEVNTGELF
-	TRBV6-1	ASSITGNEQY
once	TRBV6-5	ASSWPEEEANEKLF
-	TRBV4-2	ASSQTKTGVRGYT
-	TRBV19	ASSWGVNTEAF
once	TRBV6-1	AISARDSKDSPLH
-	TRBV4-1	ASSQGGVSSGRGGAQITQY
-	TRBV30	AWGSGTGAEKLF
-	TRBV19	ASSEVRGYEQY
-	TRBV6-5	ASTGTSGTGELF
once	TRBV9	ASSVRQLGSADTQY
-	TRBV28	ASSFRGALGNTEAF